Reported below is one T cell receptor beta chain. The data belong to a study of blood T cell repertoires in COVID-19. Study context: The United States, Italy and Spain supplied acute and convalescent COVID-19 samples.

Seattle-derived patients entered the study during active infection and were followed longitudinally. Sequenced by immunoSEQ multiplex PCR; TCRdb stores in-frame clones only, minus some. The sample has around 80,000 clones, 65% to 90% seen once. The germline CDR1 and CDR2 sequences are SEHNR and FQNEAQ (reference sequence). The CDR3 runs 13 residues. Trimming stripped 0 bases from V and 6 bases from J, with 8 bases between. The sequenced sample consisted of peripheral blood. This chain links TRBV7-9 with TRBJ1-1, with a weak D call TRBD1 (5 bases). The receptor comes from a man aged 50-59 years with COVID-19, enrolled during active disease. The CDR3 DNA follows: TGTGCCAGCAGCTTAGCTGACAGTTCTGAAGCTTTCTTT. Protein sequence: CASSLADSSEAFF.